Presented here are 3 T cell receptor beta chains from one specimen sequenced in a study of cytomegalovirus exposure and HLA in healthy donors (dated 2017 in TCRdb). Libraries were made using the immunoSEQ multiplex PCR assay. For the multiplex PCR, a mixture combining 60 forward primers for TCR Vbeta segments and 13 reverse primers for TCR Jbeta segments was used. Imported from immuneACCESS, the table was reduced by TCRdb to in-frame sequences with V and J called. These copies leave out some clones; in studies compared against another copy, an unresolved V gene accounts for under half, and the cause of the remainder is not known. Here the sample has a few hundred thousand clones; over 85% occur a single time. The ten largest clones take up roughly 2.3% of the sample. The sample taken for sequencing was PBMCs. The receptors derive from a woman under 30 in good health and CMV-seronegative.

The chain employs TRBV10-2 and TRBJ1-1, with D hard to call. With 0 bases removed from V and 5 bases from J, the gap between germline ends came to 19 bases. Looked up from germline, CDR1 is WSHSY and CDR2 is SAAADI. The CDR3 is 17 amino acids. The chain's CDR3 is CASSESMLGSRGTEAFF. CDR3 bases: TGCGCCAGCAGTGAGTCGATGTTAGGGAGTCGAGGGACTGAAGCTTTCTTT.

The CDR3 is CSAGGTGVNTEAFF. The CDR3, as DNA: TGCAGCGCCGGAGGGACAGGGGTGAACACTGAAGCTTTCTTT. The chain is built from TRBV29-1 and TRBJ1-1; 10 positions agree with TRBD1. V was clipped by 7 bases and J by 0 bases; unmatched bases: 5. The germline gives CDR1 SQVTM, CDR2 ANQGSEA. This CDR3 has 14 residues.

Here the CDR3 reads CAVGQGADGYTF. As DNA, the CDR3 is TGTGCCGTGGGACAGGGGGCTGATGGCTACACCTTC. The chain recombines TRBV10-3 with TRBJ1-2; 12 bases align to TRBD1. The CDR3 loop spans 12 amino acids. In germline, CDR1 is ENHRY, CDR2 SYGVKD. V shed 11 bases, J shed 6 bases, and the junction held 4 bases outside the gene matches.